The T cell receptor (beta chain) described here comes from a study of blood T cell repertoires in COVID-19. Sequencing was performed with immunoSEQ multiplex PCR; in TCRdb, only in-frame clones are kept and a portion is missing. The sample records around 140,000 clones, 81% being singletons. This clone has just one count. Looked up from germline, CDR1 is SGHNT and CDR2 is YYREEE (reference sequence). The CDR3 length is 15 residues. V was pared by 4 bases and J by 0 bases, with 12 bases between. The clonotype was recovered from a human donor in a cohort sampled during active COVID-19. Material: peripheral blood. V is TRBV5-4 and J is TRBJ2-3, with D possibly being TRBD2 (6 bases). The CDR3 DNA sequence: TGTGCCAGCAGCCTCTCGGGGACTAGCACAGATACGCAGTATTTT. Its protein product is CASSLSGTSTDTQYF.